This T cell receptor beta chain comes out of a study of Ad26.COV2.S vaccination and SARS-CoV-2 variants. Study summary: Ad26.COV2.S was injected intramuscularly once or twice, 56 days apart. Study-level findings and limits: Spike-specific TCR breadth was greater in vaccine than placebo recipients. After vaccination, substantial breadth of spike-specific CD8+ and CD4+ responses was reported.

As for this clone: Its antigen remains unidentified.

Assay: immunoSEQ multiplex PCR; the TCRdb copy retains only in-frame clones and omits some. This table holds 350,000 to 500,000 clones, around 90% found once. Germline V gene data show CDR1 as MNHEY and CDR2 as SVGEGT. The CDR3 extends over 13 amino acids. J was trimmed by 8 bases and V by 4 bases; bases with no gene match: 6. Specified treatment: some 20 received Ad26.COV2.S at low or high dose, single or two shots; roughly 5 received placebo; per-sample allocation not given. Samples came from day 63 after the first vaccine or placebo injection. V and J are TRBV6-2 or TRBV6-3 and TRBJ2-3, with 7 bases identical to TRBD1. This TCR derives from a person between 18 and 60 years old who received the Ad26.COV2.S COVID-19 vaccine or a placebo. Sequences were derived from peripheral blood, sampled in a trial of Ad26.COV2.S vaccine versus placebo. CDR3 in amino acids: CASSSTGIGTQYF. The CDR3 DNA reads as TGTGCCAGCAGTTCGACAGGGATCGGTACGCAGTATTTT.